Described below is a single T cell receptor beta chain sequence and its context. The antigen it recognizes is unknown. Base-call qualities are not available, and no considerably larger clone is one nucleotide away. During the collection period, no infections or other immune events were recorded for the healthy donors. To calibrate time-dependent variance in a beta-binomial model of T-cell clone differential abundance, blood repertoires from healthy donors were used as a training cohort. The training cohort comprised some 10 healthy donors, 3 female and 7 male. Donor ages ranged from about 29 to 65 years, with an average of around 45 years. Whole blood, obtained from a commercial supplier, was collected from each healthy donor at three time points spaced about 2 weeks apart. For immunosequencing, genomic DNA was extracted from whole blood that had not been sorted. TCRbeta CDR3 regions were profiled by bias-controlled multiplex PCR amplification of genomic DNA with the immunoSEQ Assay. Processing in the source paper ran as follows. To quantify the absolute abundance of each unique TCRbeta CDR3 region, the sequences were collapsed and filtered. Differential abundance was tested with two models: a binomial (Fisher-equivalent) model and a beta-binomial model that adds time-dependent variance fitted from healthy donors. Any clone with fewer than 5 combined templates was excluded, and a clone was called differentially abundant if its Benjamini-Hochberg FDR was below 0.01. Beta-binomial variance was modeled as a function of total template count across the two samples using the form v = (b*log(k)+a)^2. Entries here come from immuneACCESS through TCRdb and include only in-frame sequences with V and J called. Some clones fail to appear in such tables; in the studies checked, an unresolved V gene covers under half of the shortfall, and the cause of the remainder is unknown. That table supplies the V and J calls and clone size; D and trimming were determined from the DNA. For this sample the table gives approximately 100,000 clones, of which about 85% were detected only once. Approximately 8% of the sample belongs to the ten largest clones.

The data originate from a study of identifying expanded T cells in peripheral blood (dated by TCRdb to about 2019). Notes on the research overall: Technical replicates were generated by sequencing separate aliquots of the same genomic DNA pool, with four replicates compared pairwise.

Measured from the cysteine to the phenylalanine, the CDR3 is 15 residues long. The DNA shown is the 45-base CDR3, in frame from base 1. Trimming removed 5 bases from V and 4 bases from J; the gene matches leave 5 bases unexplained. CDR1 and CDR2 (SEHNR, FQNEAQ) derive from the germline V gene (reference sequence). Paper-wide results and their limitations: The authors expected that biological variance in healthy repertoires might rise further over much longer intervals, such as months to years. Across all healthy donors, variance in clone template counts between roughly two-week samples was found to increase significantly with total template count. The beta-binomial model significantly reduced the number of clones called differentially abundant and the false-positive rate across all healthy-donor time intervals. About 1.3 differentially abundant clones were flagged by the binomial model between technical replicates, whereas about 15 and 19 were flagged over roughly two weeks and four weeks, respectively.

This sequence originates from a person between 18 and 75 years old in good health. The sample consisted of blood. Here the chain combines TRBV7-9 and TRBJ2-7, with 13 middle bases fitting TRBD2. The nucleotide sequence reads as follows: TGTGCCAGCAGCCCCCGGACTAGCGGGAGTTACGAGCAGTACTTC. Translated, this is CASSPRTSGSYEQYF.